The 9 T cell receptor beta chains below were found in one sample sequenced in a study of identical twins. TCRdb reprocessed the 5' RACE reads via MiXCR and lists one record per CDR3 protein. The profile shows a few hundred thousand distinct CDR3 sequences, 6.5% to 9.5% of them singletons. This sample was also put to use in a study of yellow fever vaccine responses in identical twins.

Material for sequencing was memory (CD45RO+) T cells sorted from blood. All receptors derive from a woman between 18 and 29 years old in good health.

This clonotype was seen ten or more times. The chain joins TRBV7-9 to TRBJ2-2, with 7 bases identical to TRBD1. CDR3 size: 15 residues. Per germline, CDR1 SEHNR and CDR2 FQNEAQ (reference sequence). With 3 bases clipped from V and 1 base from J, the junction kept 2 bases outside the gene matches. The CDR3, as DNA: TGTGCCAGCAGCTTCCGGGACAGGAACACCGGGGAGCTGTTTTTT. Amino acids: CASSFRDRNTGELFF.

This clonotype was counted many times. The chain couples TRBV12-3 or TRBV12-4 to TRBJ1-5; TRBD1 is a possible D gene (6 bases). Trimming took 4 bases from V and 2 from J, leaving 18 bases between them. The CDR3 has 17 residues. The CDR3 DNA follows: TGTGCCAGCAGTTCCTTTGGGGGGGCCAAAGGCAATCAGCCCCAGCATTTT. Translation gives CASSSFGGAKGNQPQHF.

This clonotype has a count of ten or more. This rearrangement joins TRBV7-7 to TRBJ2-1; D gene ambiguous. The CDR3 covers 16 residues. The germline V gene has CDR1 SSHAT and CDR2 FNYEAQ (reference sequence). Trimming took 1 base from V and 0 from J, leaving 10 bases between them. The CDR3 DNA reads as TGTGCCAGCAGCTTAGACGGTTTCGGCTCCTACAATGAGCAGTTCTTC. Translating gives CASSLDGFGSYNEQFF.

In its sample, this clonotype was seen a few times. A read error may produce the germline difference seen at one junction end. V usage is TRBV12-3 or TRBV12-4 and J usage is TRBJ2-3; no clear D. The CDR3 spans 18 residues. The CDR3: CARSSQRSATAETDTQYF. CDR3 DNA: TGTGCCCGCAGTTCCCAACGCTCCGCCACGGCGGAAACAGATACGCAGTATTTT.

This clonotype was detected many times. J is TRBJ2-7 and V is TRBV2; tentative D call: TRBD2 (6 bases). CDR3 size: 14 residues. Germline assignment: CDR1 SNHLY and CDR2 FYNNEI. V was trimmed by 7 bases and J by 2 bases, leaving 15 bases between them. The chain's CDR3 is CASTGGTPPYEQYV. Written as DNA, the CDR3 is TGTGCCAGCACCGGAGGGACTCCACCCTACGAGCAGTACGTC.

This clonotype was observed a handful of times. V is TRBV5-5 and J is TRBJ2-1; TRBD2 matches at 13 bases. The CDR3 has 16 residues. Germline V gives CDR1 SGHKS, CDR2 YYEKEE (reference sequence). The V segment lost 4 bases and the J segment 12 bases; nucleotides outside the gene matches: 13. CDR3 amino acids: CASSLRGTSGTMGQFF. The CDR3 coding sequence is TGTGCCAGCAGCCTGAGAGGGACTAGCGGGACGATGGGGCAGTTCTTC.

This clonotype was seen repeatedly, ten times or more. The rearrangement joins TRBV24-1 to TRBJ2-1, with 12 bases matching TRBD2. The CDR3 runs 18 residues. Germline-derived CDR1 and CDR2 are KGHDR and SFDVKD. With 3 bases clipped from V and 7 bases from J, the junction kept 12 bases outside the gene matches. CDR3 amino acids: CATSDHTQTSGSGNEQFF. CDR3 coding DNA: TGTGCCACCAGTGATCATACCCAGACTAGCGGGAGTGGGAATGAGCAGTTCTTC.

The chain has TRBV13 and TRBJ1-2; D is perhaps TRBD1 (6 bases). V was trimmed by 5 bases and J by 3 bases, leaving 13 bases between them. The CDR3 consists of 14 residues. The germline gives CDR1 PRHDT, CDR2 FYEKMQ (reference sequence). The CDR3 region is CASSTGNEYYGYTF. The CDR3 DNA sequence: TGTGCCAGCAGCACAGGGAATGAGTACTATGGCTACACCTTC.

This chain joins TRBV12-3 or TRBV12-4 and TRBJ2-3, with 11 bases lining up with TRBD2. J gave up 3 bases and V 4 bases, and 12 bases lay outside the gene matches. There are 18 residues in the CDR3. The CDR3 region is CASSSPLLAGVGTDTQYF. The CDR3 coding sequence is TGTGCCAGCAGTTCCCCCCTACTAGCGGGAGTGGGGACAGATACGCAGTATTTT.